A selection of T cell receptor beta chains follows, all from one sample in a study of blood T cell repertoires in COVID-19. The table came from immunoSEQ multiplex PCR; TCRdb's copy has only in-frame clones and leaves some out. The sample has 150,000 to 200,000 clones, roughly 90% seen once; the top ten hold roughly 1.2%. Sequenced material: PBMCs or T cells enriched from blood (not recorded which). All receptors come from a human donor with acute COVID-19. The donor label of this sample is uncertain. Both conserved end residues are part of each CDR3. Fields, in order: J gene, V gene, D gene, clone size, CDR3 protein, CDR3 DNA. A D gene is named only where the DNA matches it firmly. Not all rows give a size; the values are once, few, many and, for expanded clones, a class.

TRBJ1-1,TRBV19,TRBD1,few,CASSIDRKTGEAFF,TGTGCCAGTAGTATAGATCGAAAGACAGGGGAGGCTTTCTTT
TRBJ1-1,TRBV6-2/TRBV6-3,TRBD1,NA,CASSRGQGQMNTEAFF,TGTGCCAGCAGTCGTGGACAGGGGCAAATGAACACTGAAGCTTTCTTT
TRBJ1-4,TRBV24-1,NA,NA,CATGRETATNEKLFF,TGTGCCACCGGCCGGGAGACAGCAACTAATGAAAAACTGTTTTTT
TRBJ2-5,TRBV27,TRBD2,once,CASSSDLAGSQETQYF,TGTGCCAGCAGTTCGGACCTAGCGGGTTCCCAAGAGACCCAGTACTTC
TRBJ1-1,TRBV4-2,TRBD1,NA,CASSQVAGTGSVNTEAFF,TGTGCCAGCAGCCAAGTTGCCGGGACAGGGTCCGTGAACACTGAAGCTTTCTTT
TRBJ1-5,TRBV7-9,TRBD1,NA,CASSGPGTGSGQPQHF,TGTGCCAGCAGCGGACCCGGGACAGGGAGTGGGCAGCCCCAGCATTTT
TRBJ1-1,TRBV3-1/TRBV3-2,NA,NA,CASSPGRSGGRGNTEAFF,TGTGCCAGCAGCCCGGGCCGGAGCGGGGGACGCGGGAACACTGAAGCTTTCTTT
TRBJ2-4,TRBV6-6,NA,NA,CASSRRRGLAKNIQYF,TGTGCCAGCAGTCGACGGCGAGGTCTAGCCAAAAACATTCAGTACTTC
TRBJ2-1,TRBV10-3,NA,NA,CAISEIGVYYNEQFF,TGTGCCATCAGTGAAATAGGGGTCTACTACAATGAGCAGTTCTTC
TRBJ1-5,TRBV6-5,NA,NA,CASIQGPNQPQHF,TGTGCCAGCATACAGGGCCCCAATCAGCCCCAGCATTTT
TRBJ2-1,TRBV11-3,TRBD2,NA,CASSSRGGSGDEQFF,TGTGCCAGCAGCTCCCGGGGGGGCTCTGGCGATGAGCAGTTCTTC
TRBJ2-7,TRBV18,NA,once,CASSPIYDSNEQYF,TGTGCCAGCTCACCCATTTATGACAGTAACGAGCAGTACTTC
TRBJ1-1,TRBV6-5,NA,NA,CASSPLEGQAFF,TGTGCCAGCAGTCCCCTGGAGGGGCAAGCTTTCTTT
TRBJ1-4,TRBV4-2,NA,NA,CASWGGVTNEKLFF,TGTGCCAGCTGGGGAGGGGTCACTAATGAAAAACTGTTTTTT
TRBJ2-5,TRBV7-2,TRBD2,few,CASTRGGAEETQYF,TGTGCCAGCACCCGCGGGGGGGCAGAGGAGACCCAGTACTTC
TRBJ1-5,TRBV12-5,TRBD1,few,CASGLVQGVDQPQHF,TGTGCTAGTGGTTTGGTACAGGGGGTTGATCAGCCCCAGCATTTT
TRBJ1-5,TRBV6-5,TRBD1,NA,CASRPIQGTQPQHF,TGTGCCAGCAGGCCAATACAGGGGACCCAGCCCCAGCATTTT
TRBJ1-4,TRBV5-4,NA,NA,CASSPVGNNEKLFF,TGTGCCAGCAGCCCGGTCGGGAATAATGAAAAACTGTTTTTT
TRBJ1-2,TRBV20-1,NA,few,CSASTGNGYTF,TGCAGTGCTTCGACTGGTAATGGCTACACCTTC
TRBJ1-1,TRBV4-2,NA,many,CASSQEGGVTNTEAFF,TGTGCCAGCAGCCAAGAGGGGGGGGTCACGAACACTGAAGCTTTCTTT
TRBJ2-1,TRBV4-3,TRBD2,NA,CASSQRAGGYENEQFF,TGCGCCAGCAGCCAGAGAGCGGGGGGCTATGAGAATGAGCAGTTCTTC
TRBJ1-5,TRBV18,NA,few,CASSPRQQDLSNQPQHF,TGTGCCAGCTCACCACGGCAACAGGACCTTAGCAATCAGCCCCAGCATTTT
TRBJ2-1,TRBV7-2,NA,NA,CASSRGNEQFF,TGTGCCAGCAGCAGAGGGAATGAGCAGTTCTTC
TRBJ2-7,TRBV27,TRBD1,NA,CASSSIQGNYEQYF,TGTGCCAGCAGTTCCATACAGGGGAACTACGAGCAGTACTTC
TRBJ2-7,TRBV5-5,NA,NA,CASRNPPGEQYF,TGTGCCAGCAGGAACCCTCCGGGCGAGCAGTACTTC
TRBJ2-4,TRBV19,TRBD2,NA,CASSRGRGNIQYF,TGTGCCAGTAGTCGGGGGAGGGGAAACATTCAGTACTTC
TRBJ1-1,TRBV12-5,NA,NA,CASALTGNTEAFF,TGTGCTAGTGCCTTGACAGGGAACACTGAAGCTTTCTTT